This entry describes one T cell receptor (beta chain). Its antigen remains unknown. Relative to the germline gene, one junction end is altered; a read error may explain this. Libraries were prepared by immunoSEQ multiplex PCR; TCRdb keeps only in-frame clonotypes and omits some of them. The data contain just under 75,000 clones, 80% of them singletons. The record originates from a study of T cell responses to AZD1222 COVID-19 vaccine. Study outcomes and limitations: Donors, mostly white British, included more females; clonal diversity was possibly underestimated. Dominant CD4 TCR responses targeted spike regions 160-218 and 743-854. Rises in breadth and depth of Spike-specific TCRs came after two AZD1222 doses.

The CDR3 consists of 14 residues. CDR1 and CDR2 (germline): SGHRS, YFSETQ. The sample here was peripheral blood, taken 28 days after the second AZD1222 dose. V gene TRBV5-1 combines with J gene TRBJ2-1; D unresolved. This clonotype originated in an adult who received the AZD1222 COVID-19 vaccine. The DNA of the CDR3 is TGCGCCAGCAGCTTGGGCCTCTCCCACAATGAGCAGTTCTTC. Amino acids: CASSLGLSHNEQFF.